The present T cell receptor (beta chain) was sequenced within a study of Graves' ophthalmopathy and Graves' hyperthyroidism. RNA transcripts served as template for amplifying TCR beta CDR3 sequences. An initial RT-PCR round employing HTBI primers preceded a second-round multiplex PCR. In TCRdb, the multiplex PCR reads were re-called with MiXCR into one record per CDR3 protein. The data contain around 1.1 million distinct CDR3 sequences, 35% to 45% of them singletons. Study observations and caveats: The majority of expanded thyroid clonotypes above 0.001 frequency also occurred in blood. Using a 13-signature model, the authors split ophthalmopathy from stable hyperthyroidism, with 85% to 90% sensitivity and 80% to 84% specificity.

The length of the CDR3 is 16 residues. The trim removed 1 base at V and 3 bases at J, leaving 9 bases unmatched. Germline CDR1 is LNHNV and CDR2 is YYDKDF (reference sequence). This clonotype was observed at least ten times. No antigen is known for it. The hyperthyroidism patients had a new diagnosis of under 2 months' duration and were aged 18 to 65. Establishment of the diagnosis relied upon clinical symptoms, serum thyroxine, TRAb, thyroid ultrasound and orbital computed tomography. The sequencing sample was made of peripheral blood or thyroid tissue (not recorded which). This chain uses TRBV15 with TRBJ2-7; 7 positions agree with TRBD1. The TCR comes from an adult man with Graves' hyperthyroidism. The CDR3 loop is CATSRGWGRQGYEQYF. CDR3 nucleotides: TGTGCCACCAGCAGAGGATGGGGTAGACAGGGCTACGAGCAGTACTTC. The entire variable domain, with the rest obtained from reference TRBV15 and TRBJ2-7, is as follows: DAMVIQNPRYQVTQFGKPVTLSCSQTLNHNVMYWYQQKSSQAPKLLFHYYDKDFNNEADTPDNFQSRRPNTSFCFLDIRSPGLGDTAMYLCATSRGWGRQGYEQYFGPGTRLTVT.